This is a list of T cell receptor beta chains from one sample in a study of cytomegalovirus exposure and HLA in healthy donors. Sequenced by immunoSEQ multiplex PCR; TCRdb stores in-frame clones only, minus some. This table has 220,000 or so clones, around four fifths appearing once. The specimen was PBMCs. Receptors originate from a woman aged 25-40 years in good health and CMV-seropositive. Both conserved end residues are part of each CDR3. D genes are given only for firm matches. Not all rows give a size; the values are once, few, many and, for expanded clones, a class.

V	D	J	size	CDR3	DNA
TRBV5-1	-	TRBJ2-3	-	CASSLGGGETDTQYF	TGCGCCAGCAGCTTGGGAGGGGGTGAGACAGATACGCAGTATTTT
TRBV2	-	TRBJ2-2	-	CASRWGLNTGELFF	TGTGCCAGCCGGTGGGGGCTAAACACCGGGGAGCTGTTTTTT
TRBV5-6	-	TRBJ2-2	once	CASRSLFGGVGTGELFF	TGTGCCAGCAGGTCCCTCTTCGGGGGAGTAGGGACCGGGGAGCTGTTTTTT
TRBV12-5	-	TRBJ1-2	-	CASGRDVGGYTF	TGTGCTAGTGGTCGGGACGTGGGCGGCTACACCTTC
TRBV9	TRBD1	TRBJ1-5	-	CASSRQGQPNQPQHF	TGTGCCAGCAGCAGACAGGGACAGCCAAATCAGCCCCAGCATTTT
TRBV5-1	TRBD2	TRBJ2-1	-	CASSLRSGTSGRASYNEQFF	TGCGCCAGCAGCTTGAGATCCGGGACTAGCGGGAGGGCCTCCTACAATGAGCAGTTCTTC
TRBV7-8	TRBD2	TRBJ2-7	-	CASRISGSFTHEQYF	TGTGCCAGCAGAATTAGCGGGAGCTTTACCCACGAGCAGTACTTC
TRBV28	TRBD2	TRBJ2-7	-	CASSGTSGFYHEQYF	TGTGCCAGCAGTGGGACTAGCGGGTTTTACCACGAGCAGTACTTC
TRBV18	-	TRBJ1-1	few	CASSGDSNTEAFF	TGTGCCAGCTCAGGAGACAGCAACACTGAAGCTTTCTTT
TRBV5-1	-	TRBJ2-1	-	CASSLGPRADHEQFF	TGCGCCAGCAGCCTAGGGCCCAGGGCCGACCATGAGCAGTTCTTC
TRBV4-1	-	TRBJ2-5	-	CASSQFYGGIGETQYF	TGCGCCAGCAGCCAATTCTATGGGGGAATTGGAGAGACCCAGTACTTC
TRBV5-1	TRBD2	TRBJ2-1	-	CASSLRLAGGRGRGEQFF	TGCGCCAGCAGCTTGCGTTTAGCGGGAGGGAGGGGTCGAGGTGAGCAGTTCTTC
TRBV7-3	-	TRBJ2-6	-	CASSLLDGALGGANVLTF	TGTGCCAGCAGCTTACTCGATGGGGCGTTGGGTGGGGCCAACGTCCTGACTTTC
TRBV6-1	-	TRBJ2-7	once	CASSEMSQAYEQYF	TGTGCCAGCAGTGAAATGAGTCAGGCCTACGAGCAGTACTTC
TRBV30	-	TRBJ1-1	once	CAWTTLRGATEAFF	TGTGCCTGGACGACATTGAGAGGGGCCACTGAAGCTTTCTTT
TRBV27	-	TRBJ1-1	-	CASTGRGRQAEAFF	TGTGCCAGCACCGGTCGCGGCCGACAGGCTGAAGCTTTCTTT
TRBV5-4	-	TRBJ2-5	-	CASSLAPEETQYF	TGTGCCAGCAGCTTGGCACCTGAGGAGACCCAGTACTTC
TRBV5-1	-	TRBJ1-1	-	CASSPDWTPEAFF	TGCGCCAGCAGCCCCGACTGGACCCCTGAAGCTTTCTTT
TRBV11-3	-	TRBJ1-1	-	CASAGGADTEAFF	TGTGCCAGCGCCGGGGGCGCGGACACTGAAGCTTTCTTT
TRBV6-5	-	TRBJ2-2	-	CASSYSNTGELFF	TGTGCCAGCAGTTACTCGAACACCGGGGAGCTGTTTTTT
TRBV30	-	TRBJ2-7	-	CAWSSNGAGYEQYF	TGTGCCTGGAGTAGCAACGGGGCCGGCTACGAGCAGTACTTC
TRBV11-2	-	TRBJ2-2	-	CASSLIRRNTGELFF	TGTGCCAGCAGCTTAATCAGGAGGAACACCGGGGAGCTGTTTTTT
TRBV6-1	-	TRBJ1-1	-	CASKGGGTEAFF	TGTGCCAGCAAAGGAGGGGGCACTGAAGCTTTCTTT
TRBV25-1	TRBD1	TRBJ2-7	once	CASSSVGRGLDEQYF	TGTGCCAGCAGCTCGGTCGGCAGGGGGCTGGACGAGCAGTACTTC
TRBV11-2	-	TRBJ2-2	few	CASSLKRATGELFF	TGTGCCAGCAGCTTAAAACGGGCCACCGGGGAGCTGTTTTTT
TRBV2	TRBD1	TRBJ1-5	-	CASRGQANQPQHF	TGTGCCAGCAGGGGACAGGCCAATCAGCCCCAGCATTTT
TRBV6-1	-	TRBJ2-7	-	CASSEREDGGAYEQYF	TGTGCCAGCAGTGAGCGAGAGGACGGCGGGGCCTACGAGCAGTACTTC
TRBV28	TRBD1	TRBJ2-5	-	CASSFGQGKETQYF	TGTGCCAGCAGCTTCGGACAGGGGAAGGAGACCCAGTACTTC